One sample yielded the 15 T cell receptor beta chains listed below, sequenced in a study of cytomegalovirus exposure and HLA in healthy donors (dated by TCRdb to about 2017). Libraries were made using the immunoSEQ multiplex PCR assay. For the multiplex PCR, a mixture combining 60 forward primers for TCR Vbeta segments and 13 reverse primers for TCR Jbeta segments was used. As stored in TCRdb, this immuneACCESS dataset retains in-frame rearrangements with V and J assigned. A fraction of the clones does not appear; measured against another copy, unresolved V genes explain less than half of the discrepancy, and the remainder lacks a known reason. Recorded for this sample are 100,000 to 150,000 clones; approximately 84% of them occurred a single time. The ten top clones hold 1.5% of the sample. What was sequenced was PBMCs. These receptors all stem from a young woman in good health and CMV-seronegative.

The chain joins TRBV27 to TRBJ1-2; 8 bases line up with TRBD1. The ends lost 5 bases at V and 2 bases at J; junction bases unmatched: 13. Germline V gives CDR1 MNHEY, CDR2 SMNVEV (reference sequence). This CDR3 region has 17 residues. CDR3 region: CASSRFDRQGKNYGYTF. The CDR3 DNA is TGTGCCAGCAGTCGATTTGATAGACAGGGGAAAAACTATGGCTACACCTTC.

This clone was detected only once. The rearrangement joins TRBV5-1 to TRBJ2-3; 10 nucleotides line up with TRBD1. The CDR3 has 14 residues. The germline V gene has CDR1 SGHRS and CDR2 YFSETQ. V shed 0 bases and J 5 bases; nucleotides not matched to a gene: 0. The CDR3 DNA reads TGCGCCAGCAGCTTGGGGGACAGGGGAGATACGCAGTATTTT. Protein product: CASSLGDRGDTQYF.

The V gene is TRBV7-8, the J gene TRBJ2-7; 8 positions agree with TRBD1. Germline V gene lookup returns CDR1 SGHVS and CDR2 FQNEAQ. The CDR3 is 14 residues long. The trim removed 4 bases at V and 5 bases at J, leaving 7 bases unmatched. CDR3 in DNA: TGTGCCAGCAGCTGGACAGGGTCCCAGGACGAGCAGTACTTC. It encodes CASSWTGSQDEQYF.

With regard to this clone: The junction departs from germline at one end; a sequencing error may be responsible. The gene calls are TRBV7-6 and TRBJ2-7; 8 bases map to TRBD2. Looked up from germline, CDR1 is SGHVS and CDR2 is FNYEAQ. CDR3 length: 16 residues. The CDR3, as DNA: TGTGCCAGCAGCCTAGCTAGCGGGTATGATGCCTACGAGCAGTACTTC. The encoded protein is CASSLASGYDAYEQYF.

The J gene is TRBJ2-7, the V gene TRBV5-8; TRBD2 aligns across 7 bases. The CDR3 extends over 15 amino acids. CDR1 is SGHTS, CDR2 YDEGEE, per germline. With 4 bases clipped from V and 2 bases from J, the junction kept 9 bases outside the gene matches. DNA for the CDR3: TGTGCCAGCAGCCAGCGGGGAGGCCCCACCTACGAGCAGTACTTC. Translated: CASSQRGGPTYEQYF.

As to this clone: The sample has other DNA sequences that encode this CDR3 too. V and J are TRBV29-1 and TRBJ2-7, with D possibly being TRBD2 (6 bases). This CDR3 has 12 residues. The germline gives CDR1 SQVTM, CDR2 ANQGSEA. Trimming stripped 4 bases from V and 2 bases from J, with 9 bases between. DNA of the CDR3: TGCAGCGTTGGCGGAGGGACCTACGAGCAGTACTTC. It translates to CSVGGGTYEQYF.

The chain is built from TRBV6-5 and TRBJ1-2; D gene uncertain. The CDR3 is 13 amino acids. Germline assignment: CDR1 MNHEY and CDR2 SVGAGI. Between the trimmed V and J ends, which lost 6 bases and 4 bases, there was a span of 12 bases. In DNA, the CDR3 is TGTGCCAGCAGAACCGGGATGGGCTATGGCTACACCTTC. It specifies CASRTGMGYGYTF.

The chain recombines TRBV30 with TRBJ1-1; D unclear. V dropped 2 bases and J dropped 1 base, with 8 bases sitting between them. This CDR3 region has 13 residues. Germline-derived CDR1 and CDR2 are GTSNPN and SVGIG (reference sequence). Here the CDR3 reads CAWSRDWNTEAFF. The CDR3 DNA follows: TGTGCCTGGAGTCGTGACTGGAACACTGAAGCTTTCTTT.

The V call is TRBV29-1, the J call TRBJ2-3; the D gene is possibly TRBD1 (6 bases). Deletions cut 6 bases from V and 3 bases from J, with 10 bases between. Germline loops: CDR1 SQVTM, CDR2 ANQGSEA. The CDR3 is 12 residues long. The CDR3 sequence is CSVPRGTDTQYF. CDR3 DNA sequence: TGCAGCGTGCCAAGGGGGACAGATACGCAGTATTTT.

The gene calls are TRBV5-6 and TRBJ1-1; no firm D call. The CDR3 totals 13 residues. Trimming took 4 bases from V and 5 from J, leaving 12 bases between them. Per germline, CDR1 SGHDT and CDR2 YYEEEE. CDR3 in DNA: TGTGCCAGCAGCCCCGAGTCGGGGACTGAAGCTTTCTTT. Protein product: CASSPESGTEAFF.

The rearrangement uses TRBV7-9 and TRBJ2-5; perhaps TRBD1 as D (6 bases). Deletions cut 4 bases from V and 2 bases from J, with 11 bases between. Germline V lookup: CDR1 SEHNR, CDR2 FQNEAQ (reference sequence). This CDR3 contains 14 residues. In nucleotides, the CDR3 is TGTGCCAGCAGCTCGGGGACACGTCAAGAGACCCAGTACTTC. It translates to CASSSGTRQETQYF.

The J gene is TRBJ1-5, the V gene TRBV19; 7 positions agree with TRBD1. The germline V gene has CDR1 LNHDA and CDR2 SQIVND (reference sequence). This CDR3 has 14 residues. The ends lost 6 bases at V and 4 bases at J; junction bases unmatched: 6. CDR3 sequence (DNA): TGTGCCAGTAGCTGGACAGGAAAGAATCAGCCCCAGCATTTT. Translating gives CASSWTGKNQPQHF.

The J gene is TRBJ2-7, the V gene TRBV6-5; tentative D call: TRBD1 (5 bases). The V and J ends lost 5 bases and 3 bases respectively, with 14 bases between them. This CDR3 spans 14 amino acids. Per the germline V gene, CDR1 is MNHEY and CDR2 is SVGAGI. The CDR3 nucleotides read TGTGCCAGCAGTCTCAGGGTTCCTGACTACGAGCAGTACTTC. Translation: CASSLRVPDYEQYF.

This rearrangement joins TRBV6-6 to TRBJ2-1; 15 bases line up with TRBD2. This CDR3 has 15 amino acids. V was pared by 8 bases and J by 7 bases, with 6 bases of the junction left unmatched. CDR1 and CDR2 (germline): MNHNY, SVGAGI (reference sequence). For the CDR3, the DNA is TGTGCCAGCGGTGGGACTAGCGGGAGGCCGAATGAGCAGTTCTTC. As protein: CASGGTSGRPNEQFF.

The genes are TRBV15 and TRBJ1-5, with 8 bases lining up with TRBD1. Looked up from germline, CDR1 is LNHNV and CDR2 is YYDKDF (reference sequence). The CDR3 contains 15 residues. V trimming: 0 bases; J trimming: 5 bases; junction bases outside the gene matches: 3. As DNA, the CDR3 is TGTGCCACCAGCAGAGATTACAGGGGGGATCAGCCCCAGCATTTT. Protein: CATSRDYRGDQPQHF.